This TCR beta chain was observed in a study of blood T cells in healthy people across ages. This CDR3 has 13 amino acids. Germline values: CDR1 SNHLY, CDR2 FYNNEI. Between the trimmed V and J ends, which lost 3 bases and 7 bases, there was a span of 7 bases. Concerning this clonotype itself: The antigen remains unidentified.

Using a J-beta primer mix together with a sample-barcoded 5' primer, a second PCR was run for roughly 6 to 11 cycles. Each TCR beta cDNA got a 12-nucleotide random molecular identifier. Sequencing yielded, for each sample, at least 2.5 million paired-end reads carrying CDR3. TCRdb recomputed calls from the 5' RACE reads with MiXCR, one row per CDR3 protein. The sample contains approximately 730,000 distinct CDR3 sequences, roughly 44% of which appear only once. At least 5.5 micrograms of total RNA were extracted per sample. Study observations and caveats: As age increased, TCR beta diversity per million T cells fell in a roughly linear fashion.

The specimen sequenced was blood. The TCR sequence derives from an older woman in good health. This chain joins TRBV2 and TRBJ1-6; D gene unclear. The CDR3 DNA follows: TGTGCCAGCAGTGAGTCGTGGAATTCACCCCTCCACTTT. As protein: CASSESWNSPLHF.